The 28 T cell receptor beta chains reported below all come from one sample, sequenced in a study of T cells in Graves' hyperthyroidism and ophthalmopathy. The TCR beta CDR3 regions underwent amplification using RNA transcripts as the source. TCR CDR3 underwent first-round RT-PCR with the HTBI primer set. Each CDR3 protein is one row after TCRdb ran MiXCR on the multiplex PCR reads. The table records approximately 400,000 distinct CDR3 sequences, about 15% of them present only once. The sequencing input was blood. The receptors here all came from a woman aged 25 to 39 with Graves' hyperthyroidism.

This clonotype occurred a few times. This chain joins TRBV20-1 and TRBJ2-7; tentative D call: TRBD2 (6 bases). The germline V gene encodes CDR1 DFQATT and CDR2 SNEGSKA (reference sequence). The CDR3 totals 17 residues. Between the trimmed V and J ends, which lost 7 bases and 2 bases, there was a span of 27 bases. As DNA, the CDR3 is TGCAGTGTCCACGGCACCGACCGGGGGTCCCGGGCCTACGAGCAGTACTTC. Protein sequence: CSVHGTDRGSRAYEQYF.

As regards this clonotype: A much bigger clone sits one base away, suggesting this may be a read error. The rearrangement links TRBV11-1 to TRBJ2-7; TRBD1 matches 7 bases. The CDR3 has 15 residues. Germline CDR1 is SGHAT and CDR2 is FQDESV (reference sequence). V shed 4 bases and J 7 bases; nucleotides not matched to a gene: 13. The DNA of the CDR3 is TGTGCCAGCAGCTCCTGGGACAGACATCTTTTTGAGCAGTACTTC. This translates into CASSSWDRHLFEQYF. Full variable domain (rest looked up from reference TRBV11-1 and TRBJ2-7): EAEVAQSPRYKITEKSQAVAFWCDPISGHATLYWYRQILGQGPELLVQFQDESVVDDSQLPKDRFSAERLKGVDSTLKIQPAELGDSAMYLCASSSWDRHLFEQYFGPGTRLTVT.

This clonotype showed up just a few times. The chain uses TRBV7-9 and TRBJ2-7; D might be TRBD1 (5 bases). Germline V lookup: CDR1 SEHNR, CDR2 FQNEAQ (reference sequence). This CDR3 comprises 14 residues. The V end was cut by 5 bases, the J end by 0 bases, with 11 bases between. The CDR3 DNA reads as TGTGCCAGCAGCCCACAGGTTAGCTCCTACGAGCAGTACTTC. This encodes CASSPQVSSYEQYF. Full variable domain (rest looked up from reference TRBV7-9 and TRBJ2-7): DTGVSQNPRHKITKRGQNVTFRCDPISEHNRLYWYRQTLGQGPEFLTYFQNEAQLEKSRLLSDRFSAERPKGSFSTLEIQRTEQGDSAMYLCASSPQVSSYEQYFGPGTRLTVT.

The rearrangement joins TRBV5-1 to TRBJ2-1; 13 bases map to TRBD2. The germline CDR1 and CDR2 sequences are SGHRS and YFSETQ. Unmatched junction bases numbered 7, after V lost 2 bases and J lost 5 bases. The CDR3 consists of 17 residues. CDR3 in amino acids: CASSFAPGLAGNNEQFF. The CDR3, as DNA: TGCGCCAGCAGCTTCGCGCCGGGACTAGCGGGAAACAATGAGCAGTTCTTC.

In its sample, this clonotype was seen many times. This sequence joins TRBV20-1 and TRBJ2-7; tentatively, D is TRBD2 (6 bases). CDR1 is DFQATT, CDR2 SNEGSKA, per germline (reference sequence). The V end lost 4 bases, the J end lost 1 base, and 20 bases lay between the germline ends. CDR3 length equals 16 residues. DNA for the CDR3: TGCAGTGCTACAAACCACTTGGCGGGAAGGTCCTACGAGCAGTACTTC. It codes for CSATNHLAGRSYEQYF.

This clonotype has at least ten counts. The rearrangement joins TRBV6-1 to TRBJ2-7; 9 bases line up with TRBD2. The trim removed 7 bases at V and 3 bases at J, leaving 7 bases unmatched. Looked up from germline, CDR1 is MNHNS and CDR2 is SASEGT. There are 14 residues in the CDR3. The CDR3 here is CASNRAGGVYEQYF. The CDR3 DNA reads as TGTGCCAGCAATAGAGCGGGAGGAGTCTACGAGCAGTACTTC.

V is TRBV27 and J is TRBJ2-3, with D unclear. This CDR3 region has 17 residues. Germline V gene sequence: CDR1 MNHEY, CDR2 SMNVEV (reference sequence). Between the trimmed V and J ends, which lost 5 bases and 5 bases, there was a span of 23 bases. The CDR3 spells CASSTVPRSPNEDTQYF. Written as DNA, the CDR3 is TGTGCCAGCAGTACTGTACCCAGGTCGCCTAACGAAGATACGCAGTATTTT.

The chain uses TRBV19 and TRBJ2-3, with D hard to call. The CDR3 loop spans 13 amino acids. Germline values: CDR1 LNHDA, CDR2 SQIVND (reference sequence). V dropped 11 bases and J dropped 6 bases, with 18 bases sitting between them. CDR3 in amino acids: CACRTQPGDTQYF. Here the CDR3 DNA reads TGTGCCTGCCGCACTCAACCCGGGGATACGCAGTATTTT.

This clonotype was observed many times. The chain employs TRBV5-1 and TRBJ2-7; D gene unclear. Germline V lookup: CDR1 SGHRS, CDR2 YFSETQ. V was shortened by 0 bases and J by 2 bases, with 12 bases between the two germline ends. This CDR3 has 15 amino acids. The CDR3 DNA is TGCGCCAGCAGCTTGGGTGTCTCGCTGACCTACGAGCAGTACTTC. Translation gives CASSLGVSLTYEQYF.

This clonotype was detected ten times or more. The chain combines TRBV4-1 with TRBJ2-1; possible D gene TRBD2, 6 bases. V was pared by 1 base and J by 4 bases, with 14 bases between. Germline CDR1 and CDR2: MGHRA and YSYEKL. This CDR3 comprises 16 residues. The CDR3 is CASSQVSTSLYNEQFF. The CDR3 region has the DNA TGCGCCAGCAGCCAAGTCTCTACTAGCTTATACAATGAGCAGTTCTTC.

This clonotype has at least ten counts. The chain uses TRBV5-1 and TRBJ2-7, with D tentatively TRBD2 (6 bases). The CDR3 totals 16 residues. The ends were cut back, 3 bases at V and 5 bases at J, with 21 bases in the middle. Germline CDR1 and CDR2: SGHRS and YFSETQ. The CDR3 region is CASSSFRGRNFHEQYF. In DNA, the CDR3 is TGCGCCAGCAGCTCGTTCCGAGGGAGGAATTTCCACGAGCAGTACTTC.

The sample holds many counts of this clonotype. This chain connects TRBV24-1 to TRBJ2-3; the match to TRBD2 covers 8 bases. Germline CDR1 is KGHDR and CDR2 is SFDVKD. The CDR3 length is 15 residues. V lost 9 bases and J lost 4; bases outside the gene matches: 11. In DNA, the CDR3 is TGTGCCACCGGCGTGAAAAGCGGGAGCCCAGATACGCAGTATTTT. Translating it yields CATGVKSGSPDTQYF.

This clonotype was counted many times. The chain has TRBV28 and TRBJ2-3, with no clear D. Per the germline V gene, CDR1 is MDHEN and CDR2 is SYDVKM. Trimming removed 7 bases at V and 4 bases at J, with 18 bases between. The CDR3 has 15 residues. The CDR3 DNA follows: TGTGCCAGCACACTACGGGCGAGGAGAGCAGATACGCAGTATTTT. Translating it yields CASTLRARRADTQYF.

This clonotype was recorded a few times. This chain joins TRBV7-6 and TRBJ2-7; 9 nucleotides align to TRBD1. Trimming cost V 0 bases and J 1 base; bases outside gene matches: 10. There are 18 residues in the CDR3. From germline, CDR1 is SGHVS and CDR2 FNYEAQ. CDR3 nucleotide sequence: TGTGCCAGCAGCTTAGCGGGAGGAGGACAGGGGTTTTCCTACGAGCAGTACTTC. This gives the protein CASSLAGGGQGFSYEQYF.

This clonotype has more than one count but fewer than ten. The rearrangement uses TRBV19 and TRBJ1-5, with 10 bases aligning to TRBD1. Germline V gene sequence: CDR1 LNHDA, CDR2 SQIVND (reference sequence). The J segment lost 7 bases and the V segment lost 6 bases, leaving 6 bases of the junction unmatched. This CDR3 contains 14 residues. CDR3 nucleotide sequence: TGTGCCAGTAGCACCGGGACAGGGGTCCAGCCCCAGCATTTT. This translates into CASSTGTGVQPQHF.

The rearrangement joins TRBV29-1 to TRBJ2-7, with a possible D match to TRBD1 (6 bases). Looked up from germline, CDR1 is SQVTM and CDR2 is ANQGSEA. V shed 7 bases and J shed 3 bases, with 10 bases lying between them. This CDR3 is built from 11 residues. The CDR3 DNA sequence: TGCAGCGCAAGGGGGATCTACGAGCAGTACTTC. Protein sequence: CSARGIYEQYF.

This clonotype appeared a few times. The J gene is TRBJ2-2, the V gene TRBV27, with D unclear. The CDR3 totals 11 residues. Trimming removed 6 bases at V and 7 bases at J, with 6 bases between. Germline assignment: CDR1 MNHEY and CDR2 SMNVEV (reference sequence). The CDR3 sequence: CASRDGGELFF. The CDR3 DNA reads TGTGCCAGCAGAGACGGCGGGGAGCTGTTTTTT.

In this sample, this clonotype turned up once. A much larger clone lies one base from this, so it may be a read error. The chain is built from TRBV20-1 and TRBJ2-3, with D perhaps matching TRBD1 (6 bases). Germline CDR1 is DFQATT and CDR2 is SNEGSKA (reference sequence). Trimming cost V 3 bases and J 2 bases, with 18 bases left between them. CDR3 length: 16 residues. CDR3 sequence reads: CSARTQGLRFTDTQYF. In DNA form, the CDR3 reads TGCAGTGCTAGGACCCAGGGGTTGAGGTTCACAGATACGCAGTATTTT.

The table lists this clonotype with many counts. V is TRBV20-1 and J is TRBJ2-2; 9 nucleotides line up with TRBD1. Per germline, CDR1 DFQATT and CDR2 SNEGSKA (reference sequence). The J segment lost 5 bases and the V segment lost 6 bases, leaving 4 bases of the junction unmatched. The CDR3 totals 13 residues. CDR3 residues: CSAGQGQTGELFF. DNA for the CDR3: TGCAGTGCCGGACAGGGGCAAACCGGGGAGCTGTTTTTT.

The V gene is TRBV4-2, the J gene TRBJ2-3; D is unclear. V lost 0 bases, J lost 4 bases, and 5 bases lay in between. This CDR3 spans 13 amino acids. Germline V gene data show CDR1 as LGHNA and CDR2 as YNFKEQ. The CDR3 bases are TGTGCCAGCAGCCAAGATGAGCCAGATACGCAGTATTTT. Protein product: CASSQDEPDTQYF.

This clonotype was seen ten or more times. The V gene is TRBV20-1, the J gene TRBJ2-1; D is perhaps TRBD2 (5 bases). V dropped 3 bases and J dropped 7 bases, with 13 bases sitting between them. CDR3 length equals 13 residues. CDR1 DFQATT and CDR2 SNEGSKA come from the germline V gene (reference sequence). This CDR3 reads CSASRTSGNEQFF. DNA of the CDR3: TGCAGTGCTAGCCGCACTAGTGGTAATGAGCAGTTCTTC.

There are many counts of this clonotype. V and J are TRBV7-2 and TRBJ2-1; 14 bases line up with TRBD2. Germline loops: CDR1 SGHTA, CDR2 FQGNSA. With V trimmed by 1 base and J by 6 bases, 2 bases remained unmatched. This CDR3 is 16 amino acids long. CDR3 bases: TGTGCCAGCAGCTTAGTTGGGACTAGCGGGAGCAATGAGCAGTTCTTC. Translation gives CASSLVGTSGSNEQFF.

This rearrangement joins TRBV5-6 to TRBJ2-1, with 9 bases identical to TRBD2. V was clipped by 2 bases and J by 5 bases; unmatched bases: 2. Germline V lookup: CDR1 SGHDT, CDR2 YYEEEE. The CDR3 loop spans 14 amino acids. Here the CDR3 DNA reads TGTGCCAGCAGCTTTGGGACTAGCAACAATGAGCAGTTCTTC. The encoded protein is CASSFGTSNNEQFF. Full variable domain (rest looked up from reference TRBV5-6 and TRBJ2-1): DAGVTQSPTHLIKTRGQQVTLRCSPKSGHDTVSWYQQALGQGPQFIFQYYEEEERQRGNFPDRFSGHQFPNYSSELNVNALLLGDSALYLCASSFGTSNNEQFFGPGTRLTVL.

This clonotype was found a few times. The chain uses TRBV2 and TRBJ2-5; a possible D gene is TRBD2 (5 bases). Germline loops: CDR1 SNHLY, CDR2 FYNNEI. The germline V and J ends were trimmed by 4 bases and 5 bases, with 11 bases remaining between them. CDR3 length equals 13 residues. The CDR3 spells CASSGFEGETQYF. In nucleotides, the CDR3 is TGTGCCAGCAGTGGCTTCGAGGGCGAGACCCAGTACTTC.

Many counts were recorded for this clonotype. The V call is TRBV12-3 or TRBV12-4, the J call TRBJ2-7, with 10 bases that match TRBD2. V shed 2 bases and J 5 bases; nucleotides not matched to a gene: 6. This CDR3 contains 15 residues. CDR3 in amino acids: CASSLQREGRNEQYF. CDR3 DNA sequence: TGTGCCAGCAGTTTACAGCGGGAGGGCCGCAACGAGCAGTACTTC.

V is TRBV4-2 and J is TRBJ2-2; a weak D match, TRBD2 (6 bases). The V end was cut by 0 bases, the J end by 6 bases, with 14 bases between. The CDR3 consists of 16 residues. CDR1 LGHNA and CDR2 YNFKEQ come from the germline V gene. The CDR3 spells CASSQDSAGKAGELFF. CDR3 bases: TGTGCCAGCAGCCAAGATTCCGCGGGAAAGGCCGGGGAGCTGTTTTTT.

About this clonotype: This sequence may be a read error, since a much larger clone differs from it by one base. The chain links TRBV2 to TRBJ1-5; no clear D. This CDR3 is 14 amino acids long. Germline V CDR1 and CDR2: SNHLY, FYNNEI. CDR3 loop: CASSGNIGNQPQLF. CDR3 DNA: TGTGCCAGCAGTGGGAACATCGGCAATCAGCCCCAGCTTTTT. Looking up the rest from reference TRBV2 and TRBJ1-5 gives the full variable domain: EPEVTQTPSHQVTQMGQEVILRCVPISNHLYFYWYRQILGQKVEFLVSFYNNEISEKSEIFDDQFSVERPDGSNFTLKIRSTKLEDSAMYFCASSGNIGNQPQLFGDGTRLSIL.

The rearrangement joins TRBV19 to TRBJ2-1, with 9 bases aligning to TRBD2. V was pared by 3 bases and J by 0 bases, with 27 bases of the junction left unmatched. Germline assignment: CDR1 LNHDA and CDR2 SQIVND (reference sequence). The CDR3 length is 24 residues. The CDR3 DNA is TGTGCCAGTAGTATTCGGAGGCAGTACCCCTTTCAGAGCGGGAGGCCAAGCTCCTACAATGAGCAGTTCTTC. Translation: CASSIRRQYPFQSGRPSSYNEQFF.